A single sample is the source of the 16 T cell receptor beta chains below, sequenced in a study of control samples from healthy donors and cancer patients. Here immunoSEQ multiplex PCR was the method, and the copy in TCRdb shows in-frame clones only, minus some. The repertoire has around 140,000 clones, over 85% of them found once; the top ten carry less than 6%. Sequenced input: blood. The receptors were sampled from a man aged 18-30 years in good health.

The chain has TRBV5-4 and TRBJ2-5, with 7 bases matching TRBD2. The CDR3 length is 14 residues. J gave up 4 bases and V 0 bases, and 3 bases lay outside the gene matches. Germline V gene data show CDR1 as SGHNT and CDR2 as YYREEE (reference sequence). Written as DNA, the CDR3 is TGTGCCAGCAGCTTGGTGGGGGGGAGAGAGACCCAGTACTTC. It encodes CASSLVGGRETQYF.

The V and J genes are TRBV21-1 and TRBJ2-1; the table's D call, TRBD1, was not checked against the DNA. TRBV21-1 is shown as a pseudogene. The length of the CDR3 is 17 residues. The CDR3 coding sequence is TGTGCCAGCAGCATCATTAATAGGGACAGGGGATACAATGAGCAGTTCTTC. Amino acids: CASSIINRDRGYNEQFF.

This clone has just one count. The chain carries TRBV2 and TRBJ1-1, with D possibly being TRBD1 (6 bases). The germline CDR1 and CDR2 sequences are SNHLY and FYNNEI. This CDR3 has 16 amino acids. Trimming shortened V by 3 bases and J by 0 bases, and 14 bases separated the two germline ends. The CDR3 reads CASSDAQGHLNTEAFF. CDR3 nucleotide sequence: TGTGCCAGCAGTGACGCTCAGGGGCATCTGAACACTGAAGCTTTCTTT. Full variable domain (rest looked up from reference TRBV2 and TRBJ1-1): EPEVTQTPSHQVTQMGQEVILRCVPISNHLYFYWYRQILGQKVEFLVSFYNNEISEKSEIFDDQFSVERPDGSNFTLKIRSTKLEDSAMYFCASSDAQGHLNTEAFFGQGTRLTVV.

The rearrangement links TRBV7-2 to TRBJ1-2; D remains ambiguous. Germline V gene lookup returns CDR1 SGHTA and CDR2 FQGNSA. The V end lost 1 base, the J end lost 2 bases, and 8 bases lay between the germline ends. This CDR3 is 14 amino acids long. The CDR3 bases are TGTGCCAGCAGCTTAGGAGGCAGCAACTATGGCTACACCTTC. This sequence encodes CASSLGGSNYGYTF.

The rearrangement joins TRBV7-6 to TRBJ2-3; D possibly corresponds to TRBD2 (7 bases). This CDR3 contains 16 residues. Deletions cut 1 base from V and 4 bases from J, with 15 bases between. Germline CDR1 reads SGHVS; CDR2 reads FNYEAQ. The CDR3 sequence is CASSLEGGVFSDTQYF. In DNA, the CDR3 is TGTGCCAGCAGCTTAGAAGGGGGGGTGTTTTCAGATACGCAGTATTTT.

This clone has a single count. The J gene is TRBJ2-4, the V gene TRBV9, with 10 bases that match TRBD2. The germline CDR1 and CDR2 sequences are SGDLS and YYNGEE. J lost 5 bases, V lost 3 bases, and 5 bases had no gene match. The CDR3 sequence is 15 residues long. The CDR3 spells CASSARGTSENIQYF. The CDR3 DNA follows: TGTGCCAGCAGCGCACGAGGGACTAGCGAAAACATTCAGTACTTC.

A few counts support this clone. The rearrangement links TRBV27 to TRBJ2-5; D is undetermined. In germline, CDR1 is MNHEY, CDR2 SMNVEV (reference sequence). V was pared by 5 bases and J by 5 bases, with 18 bases between. The CDR3 is 15 residues long. The CDR3 nucleotides read TGTGCCAGCAGTCCTTGGACCGACCTCGGGGAGACCCAGTACTTC. Translating it yields CASSPWTDLGETQYF.

The chain uses TRBV3-1 (or the pseudogene TRBV3-2) and TRBJ2-5, with D perhaps being TRBD1 or TRBD2 (7 bases each). The length of the CDR3 is 15 residues. Trimming left V 6 bases short and J 5 bases short, with 19 bases between. The V gene's germline CDR1 is LGHDT and CDR2 YNNKEL (reference sequence). CDR3 DNA sequence: TGTGCCAGCAGGGATAGCGATCAGGGGGGGGAGACCCAGTACTTC. Protein: CASRDSDQGGETQYF.

This rearrangement joins TRBV15 to TRBJ1-1; D perhaps matches TRBD1 (5 bases). With 0 bases removed from V and 10 bases from J, the gap between germline ends came to 24 bases. The CDR3 length is 17 residues. Germline-derived CDR1 and CDR2 are LNHNV and YYDKDF (reference sequence). CDR3 amino acids: CATSRDSLIRQGVGAFF. CDR3 sequence (DNA): TGTGCCACCAGCAGAGATTCCCTTATCCGGCAGGGAGTTGGAGCTTTCTTT.

This clone was counted once. The J gene is TRBJ1-6, the V gene TRBV19; D unresolved. V was trimmed by 0 bases and J by 7 bases, leaving 10 bases between them. Germline V gives CDR1 LNHDA, CDR2 SQIVND (reference sequence). The CDR3 has 15 amino acids. CDR3 sequence (DNA): TGTGCCAGTAGTATAGATGGGAGGATGAATTCACCCCTCCACTTT. Its translation: CASSIDGRMNSPLHF.

V is TRBV19 and J is TRBJ2-5, with D hard to call. Per the germline V gene, CDR1 is LNHDA and CDR2 is SQIVND (reference sequence). The CDR3 runs to 15 residues. Trimming removed 2 bases from V and 1 base from J, with 11 bases in between. The DNA for the CDR3 is TGTGCCAGTAGTATATCAGACCGCACCCAAGAGACCCAGTACTTC. This translates into CASSISDRTQETQYF.

The V and J genes are TRBV11-2 and TRBJ2-1, with unresolved D. Germline values: CDR1 SGHAT, CDR2 FQNNGV. The CDR3 has 13 amino acids. V was shortened by 4 bases and J by 9 bases, with 13 bases between the two germline ends. The CDR3 is CASSSSIKGEQFF. CDR3 bases: TGTGCCAGCAGCTCATCAATAAAAGGTGAGCAGTTCTTC.

The genes are TRBV9 and TRBJ2-5; 7 bases are a match to TRBD2. The CDR3 is 16 amino acids. V was clipped by 0 bases and J by 2 bases; unmatched bases: 7. Germline V gene lookup returns CDR1 SGDLS and CDR2 YYNGEE. The CDR3 coding sequence is TGTGCCAGCAGCGTAGAGCCTCGGGGGGTTCAAGAGACCCAGTACTTC. This translates into CASSVEPRGVQETQYF. Variable domain in full (rest from reference TRBV9 and TRBJ2-5): DSGVTQTPKHLITATGQRVTLRCSPRSGDLSVYWYQQSLDQGLQFLIQYYNGEERAKGNILERFSAQQFPDLHSELNLSSLELGDSALYFCASSVEPRGVQETQYFGPGTRLLVL.

CDR3 coding DNA: TGCGCCAGCAGTGACCTCTTCGACTCTTCAGATACGCAGTATTTT. This translates into CASSDLFDSSDTQYF. J is TRBJ2-3 and V is TRBV10-1; D is uncertain. This CDR3 is built from 15 residues. Germline V CDR1 and CDR2: WNHNN, SYGVQD (reference sequence). V was clipped by 3 bases and J by 4 bases, with 14 bases between them.

V gene TRBV19 combines with J gene TRBJ2-5, with no clear D. Deletions cut 5 bases from V and 4 bases from J, with 14 bases between. The CDR3 loop spans 14 amino acids. CDR1 is LNHDA, CDR2 SQIVND, per germline (reference sequence). In DNA, the CDR3 is TGTGCCAGTAGTCCTGGCCGACAAGGAGAGACCCAGTACTTC. It yields the protein CASSPGRQGETQYF.

The chain recombines TRBV12-5 with TRBJ1-2; no clear D gene. Looked up from germline, CDR1 is LGHNT and CDR2 is FRNRAP. The CDR3 runs to 15 residues. The V gene lost 0 bases and the J gene lost 1 base, with 9 bases spanning the gap. The CDR3 loop is CASGLVGSINYGYTF. As DNA, the CDR3 is TGTGCTAGTGGTTTGGTGGGCAGTATTAACTATGGCTACACCTTC.